The TCR beta chain under discussion was sequenced for a study of T cells in Graves' hyperthyroidism and ophthalmopathy. Across the whole study: Staff took peripheral blood when the initial diagnosis was made, before any treatment began.

The CDR3 is 13 residues long. Per the germline V gene, CDR1 is MNHNS and CDR2 is SASEGT. V was clipped by 10 bases and J by 3 bases; unmatched bases: 7. This clonotype has a count of ten or more. Template material for amplifying TCR beta CDR3 regions consisted of RNA transcripts. A set of HTBI primers served as the primers for a first-round RT-PCR of the TCR CDR3. TCRdb redid the calling of the multiplex PCR reads with MiXCR, one entry per CDR3 protein. The repertoire has roughly 700,000 distinct CDR3 sequences, 35% of them found once; the top ten carry around 30%. Sequenced: blood. This TCR was recovered from a woman between 35 and 50 years old with Graves' hyperthyroidism. The chain carries TRBV6-1 and TRBJ1-1; 8 positions agree with TRBD1. The CDR3 nucleotides are TGTGCCACACAAGTGACAGGGGACACTGAAGCTTTCTTT. Protein product: CATQVTGDTEAFF.